The 27 T cell receptor beta chains presented below share a single source sample, sequenced in a study of shared clonotypes between healthy human individuals. TCRdb's copy holds only in-frame clones and misses some; the assay was immunoSEQ multiplex PCR. The sample shows under 600,000 clones, approximately 97% of them seen only once. Specimen: naive CD4+ T cells sorted from blood. The subset denotes: CD45RA+ positively selected. The receptors stem from a woman in her thirties in good health.

The J gene is TRBJ1-1, the V gene TRBV28, with 7 bases matching TRBD1. Looked up from germline, CDR1 is MDHEN and CDR2 is SYDVKM. The ends lost 6 bases at V and 10 bases at J; junction bases unmatched: 11. This CDR3 contains 13 residues. The CDR3 region has the DNA TGTGCCAGCAGGCCGGACAGGCGTTTGTTAGCTTTCTTT. Its translation: CASRPDRRLLAFF. Together with reference TRBV28 and TRBJ1-1, the CDR3 gives the full variable domain: DVKVTQSSRYLVKRTGEKVFLECVQDMDHENMFWYRQDPGLGLRLIYFSYDVKMKEKGDIPEGYSVSREKKERFSLILESASTNQTSMYLCASRPDRRLLAFFGQGTRLTVV.

In this sample, this clone turned up once. The V call is TRBV5-8, the J call TRBJ2-5, with D possibly matching TRBD1 (5 bases). The germline V gene has CDR1 SGHTS and CDR2 YDEGEE. The CDR3 sequence is 15 residues long. V was trimmed by 4 bases and J by 1 base, leaving 14 bases between them. The CDR3 reads CASSPWQGGQETQYF. In DNA, the CDR3 is TGTGCCAGCAGCCCCTGGCAGGGCGGCCAAGAGACCCAGTACTTC. The variable domain in full, completed from reference TRBV5-8 and TRBJ2-5, reads EAGVTQSPTHLIKTRGQQATLRCSPISGHTSVYWYQQALGLGLQFLLWYDEGEERNRGNFPPRFSGRQFPNYSSELNVNALELEDSALYLCASSPWQGGQETQYFGPGTRLLVL.

V gene TRBV11-3 combines with J gene TRBJ2-1; 8 bases agree with TRBD2. Germline CDR1 is SGHNT and CDR2 is YENEEA. This CDR3 has 14 amino acids. V dropped 4 bases and J dropped 6; count of bases not matched to a gene: 5. CDR3 in DNA: TGTGCCAGCAGCTCGTCCGGGACTAGCAATGAGCAGTTCTTC. Translation: CASSSSGTSNEQFF.

The chain has TRBV4-2 and TRBJ2-5; D unclear. Germline V CDR1 and CDR2: LGHNA, YNFKEQ. The CDR3 totals 14 residues. Trimming took 0 bases from V and 1 from J, leaving 6 bases between them. CDR3 in amino acids: CASSQEKTQETQYF. The CDR3 region has the DNA TGTGCCAGCAGCCAAGAAAAAACCCAAGAGACCCAGTACTTC.

This chain uses TRBV7-9 with TRBJ1-4, with a possible D match to TRBD1 (5 bases). V was pared by 5 bases and J by 3 bases, with 10 bases between. Germline assignment: CDR1 SEHNR and CDR2 FQNEAQ (reference sequence). The CDR3 covers 14 residues. The CDR3 bases are TGTGCCAGCAGCCGGGACCGCTCTAATGAAAAACTGTTTTTT. Translated: CASSRDRSNEKLFF.

To note about this clone: This sample includes further DNA sequences coding for the same CDR3. The chain uses TRBV28 and TRBJ2-1; possibly TRBD2 for D (6 bases). The CDR3 sequence is 14 residues long. Per the germline V gene, CDR1 is MDHEN and CDR2 is SYDVKM. V was pared by 0 bases and J by 4 bases, with 7 bases between. The CDR3 sequence: CASSLWGRYNEQFF. DNA for the CDR3: TGTGCCAGCAGTTTATGGGGGAGGTACAATGAGCAGTTCTTC.

The chain recombines TRBV10-1 with TRBJ2-1, with TRBD2 identical over 8 bases. The CDR3 has 14 amino acids. V shed 2 bases and J 10 bases; nucleotides not matched to a gene: 7. Germline V gene lookup returns CDR1 WNHNN and CDR2 SYGVQD (reference sequence). CDR3 sequence: CASSENSGVQEQFF. CDR3 DNA sequence: TGCGCCAGCAGTGAGAATAGCGGGGTACAAGAGCAGTTCTTC.

Written as DNA, the CDR3 is TGTGCCAGCGGTTCGACCGACAGGTACTACAATGAGCAGTTCTTC. Protein: CASGSTDRYYNEQFF. The V gene is TRBV28, the J gene TRBJ2-1; tentatively, D is TRBD1 (6 bases). This CDR3 spans 15 amino acids. Trimming left V 8 bases short and J 3 bases short, with 17 bases between. Germline V gene sequence: CDR1 MDHEN, CDR2 SYDVKM.

The V and J genes are TRBV18 and TRBJ1-3; TRBD1 aligns across 12 bases. V lost 3 bases, J lost 4 bases, and 4 bases stayed unmatched. The CDR3 has 16 residues. Germline loops: CDR1 KGHSH, CDR2 LQKENI. The CDR3 nucleotides are TGTGCCAGCTCACCCTGGGACAGGGGGCCCGGAAACACCATATATTTT. Its protein product is CASSPWDRGPGNTIYF.

Notes on this clone: The identical CDR3 is also encoded by other nucleotide sequences in the sample. CDR3 in amino acids: CASSLSSNQPQHF. Here the CDR3 DNA reads TGCGCCAGCAGCTTGTCCAGCAATCAGCCCCAGCATTTT. The chain carries TRBV5-1 and TRBJ1-5; D is unresolved. The CDR3 has 13 amino acids. Trimming cost V 1 base and J 1 base, with 3 bases left between them. The germline CDR1 and CDR2 sequences are SGHRS and YFSETQ.

This sequence joins TRBV19 and TRBJ1-3, with 9 bases fitting TRBD1. The CDR3 sequence is 18 residues long. The germline V gene has CDR1 LNHDA and CDR2 SQIVND (reference sequence). V was pared by 2 bases and J by 2 bases, with 10 bases of the junction left unmatched. The DNA for the CDR3 is TGTGCCAGTAGTATATGGGGACAGGGCTTGGTCGCTGGAAACACCATATATTTT. It yields the protein CASSIWGQGLVAGNTIYF.

The chain is built from TRBV7-9 and TRBJ2-7; D remains unclear. The V and J ends lost 5 bases and 2 bases respectively, with 7 bases between them. The germline CDR1 and CDR2 sequences are SEHNR and FQNEAQ (reference sequence). The CDR3 is 12 amino acids. The CDR3 is CASSPYPYEQYF. The CDR3 DNA follows: TGTGCCAGCAGCCCGTATCCCTACGAGCAGTACTTC.

V and J are TRBV29-1 and TRBJ1-2; D possibly corresponds to TRBD1 (6 bases). Germline V gene data show CDR1 as SQVTM and CDR2 as ANQGSEA. The germline V and J ends were trimmed by 1 base and 2 bases, with 11 bases remaining between them. The CDR3 contains 14 residues. The CDR3 protein is CSVEAGRGNYGYTF. The CDR3 DNA follows: TGCAGCGTTGAAGCAGGGAGGGGGAACTATGGCTACACCTTC.

The J gene is TRBJ2-2, the V gene TRBV5-1, with D possibly being TRBD1 (6 bases). Trimming took off 3 bases at V and 7 bases at J, with 10 bases between the two ends. The length of the CDR3 is 13 residues. Germline V gives CDR1 SGHRS, CDR2 YFSETQ. The DNA for the CDR3 is TGCGCCAGCAGCTCAGGGGCGGGCGGGGAGCTGTTTTTT. Protein sequence: CASSSGAGGELFF.

The chain joins TRBV7-9 to TRBJ2-5; D remains ambiguous. The CDR3 runs to 15 residues. Germline V CDR1 and CDR2: SEHNR, FQNEAQ (reference sequence). V was shortened by 2 bases and J by 3 bases, with 13 bases between the two germline ends. Written as DNA, the CDR3 is TGTGCCAGCAGCTTATCGGGTCTAGTAGAAGAGACCCAGTACTTC. Its protein is CASSLSGLVEETQYF. Combining the CDR3 with reference TRBV7-9 and TRBJ2-5 gives the whole variable domain DTGVSQNPRHKITKRGQNVTFRCDPISEHNRLYWYRQTLGQGPEFLTYFQNEAQLEKSRLLSDRFSAERPKGSFSTLEIQRTEQGDSAMYLCASSLSGLVEETQYFGPGTRLLVL.

The chain carries TRBV5-1 and TRBJ2-3; TRBD2 matches at 9 bases. This CDR3 is 14 amino acids long. The germline V gene encodes CDR1 SGHRS and CDR2 YFSETQ. Trimming cost V 4 bases and J 2 bases; bases outside gene matches: 2. CDR3 region: CASSLAGHTDTQYF. DNA of the CDR3: TGCGCCAGCAGCCTAGCGGGACACACAGATACGCAGTATTTT.

The genes are TRBV11-2 and TRBJ2-1; D call uncertain. The CDR3 contains 11 residues. Per germline, CDR1 SGHAT and CDR2 FQNNGV. Trimming stripped 1 base from V and 10 bases from J, with 5 bases between. CDR3 nucleotides: TGTGCCAGCAGCTTAGTGATGGAGCAGTTCTTC. Its protein is CASSLVMEQFF.

The chain is built from TRBV5-4 and TRBJ2-3; no definite D call. V lost 4 bases and J 0 bases, leaving 9 bases between the germline ends. Germline CDR1 and CDR2: SGHNT and YYREEE (reference sequence). The CDR3 totals 14 residues. This CDR3 is CASSLQSSTDTQYF. DNA for the CDR3: TGTGCCAGCAGCCTCCAGAGCAGCACAGATACGCAGTATTTT.

The genes are TRBV11-2 and TRBJ1-1; D gene uncertain. The CDR3 consists of 13 residues. Germline V gene data show CDR1 as SGHAT and CDR2 as FQNNGV. With 1 base removed from V and 6 bases from J, the gap between germline ends came to 9 bases. The CDR3 bases are TGTGCCAGCAGCTTAGGGCCCGAGTCTGAAGCTTTCTTT. Its protein product is CASSLGPESEAFF.

The chain couples TRBV15 to TRBJ2-1, with no clear D. This CDR3 comprises 15 residues. Germline CDR1 LNHNV, CDR2 YYDKDF (reference sequence). Trimming took off 1 base at V and 7 bases at J, with 14 bases between the two ends. CDR3 coding DNA: TGTGCCACCAGCAGAGGTGGCTCAGGATGGAATGAGCAGTTCTTC. It yields the protein CATSRGGSGWNEQFF.

The rearrangement joins TRBV11-2 to TRBJ2-4; TRBD2 aligns across 7 bases. The CDR3 length is 17 residues. Germline V CDR1 and CDR2: SGHAT, FQNNGV. After removal of 4 bases from V and 4 bases from J, the junction contained 13 bases not matched to a gene. CDR3 coding DNA: TGTGCCAGCAGCTCAGGCCCTAGCGGAAGATTTAAAAACATTCAGTACTTC. Protein product: CASSSGPSGRFKNIQYF.

This chain uses TRBV11-2 with TRBJ2-2; 9 bases line up with TRBD1. Germline V gives CDR1 SGHAT, CDR2 FQNNGV. With V trimmed by 4 bases and J by 2 bases, 2 bases remained unmatched. The CDR3 is 15 amino acids. This chain's CDR3 is CASSSTGGNTGELFF. The CDR3 region has the DNA TGTGCCAGCAGCTCAACAGGGGGCAACACCGGGGAGCTGTTTTTT.

V and J are TRBV27 and TRBJ2-6; D uncertain. The CDR3 is 17 amino acids. The ends were cut back, 5 bases at V and 0 bases at J, with 14 bases in the middle. Germline V gene lookup returns CDR1 MNHEY and CDR2 SMNVEV (reference sequence). As DNA, the CDR3 is TGTGCCAGCAGTCAAACCGACTGGTACTCTGGGGCCAACGTCCTGACTTTC. Its translation is CASSQTDWYSGANVLTF.

A remark on this clone: The sample holds other DNA sequences that translate to the same CDR3. The chain couples TRBV5-1 to TRBJ2-3, with D tentatively TRBD1 (5 bases). The CDR3 is made up of 14 amino acids. Between the trimmed V and J ends, which lost 4 bases and 0 bases, there was a span of 9 bases. Germline CDR1 reads SGHRS; CDR2 reads YFSETQ. CDR3: CASSLGQSTDTQYF. CDR3 DNA: TGCGCCAGCAGCCTAGGACAAAGCACAGATACGCAGTATTTT.

The J gene is TRBJ1-1, the V gene TRBV6-1; D uncertain. From germline, CDR1 is MNHNS and CDR2 SASEGT. The CDR3 length is 13 residues. Between the trimmed V and J ends, which lost 8 bases and 4 bases, there was a span of 14 bases. Here the CDR3 DNA reads TGTGCCAGCGGAAGGGAAGAGAGCACTGAAGCTTTCTTT. This codes for CASGREESTEAFF.

The chain recombines TRBV15 with TRBJ2-5, with D possibly TRBD2 on 5 matching bases. Germline CDR1 and CDR2: LNHNV and YYDKDF (reference sequence). Trimming cost V 0 bases and J 5 bases, with 10 bases left between them. The CDR3 extends over 14 amino acids. The DNA of the CDR3 is TGTGCCACCAGCAGAGATTTCCGAGGGGAGACCCAGTACTTC. Translation: CATSRDFRGETQYF.

The chain has TRBV7-8 and TRBJ2-5; the match to TRBD2 covers 7 bases. Per the germline V gene, CDR1 is SGHVS and CDR2 is FQNEAQ. The ends lost 0 bases at V and 1 base at J; junction bases unmatched: 2. This CDR3 is built from 15 residues. CDR3: CASSLAGGLQETQYF. The CDR3 DNA sequence: TGTGCCAGCAGCTTAGCGGGAGGGCTCCAAGAGACCCAGTACTTC.